Below, 8 T cell receptor beta chains from the same sample are listed, as sequenced in a study of early T cells in non-severe SARS-CoV-2 infection (dated by TCRdb to the early 2020s). The method behind the library was 5' RACE. The listed sequencing device is NextSeq 500. In TCRdb, the public reads were trimmed at Q25 with fastp and aligned with MiXCR, with productive beta chains retained. CDR3 protein duplicates are merged, each entry listing the most common genes and DNA. The sample yields about 59,000 distinct CDR3 sequences; roughly an eighth were counted once. Jointly, the top ten make up roughly 10% of the sample. Sequenced material: whole blood, taken at baseline. The receptors come from an adult who was a healthcare worker with PCR-confirmed SARS-CoV-2 infection or an uninfected control (not recorded which).

This clonotype has a handful of counts. V is TRBV4-1 and J is TRBJ2-1; 15 bases map to TRBD2. J was trimmed by 5 bases and V by 2 bases; bases with no gene match: 7. The CDR3 has 18 amino acids. Germline V gene sequence: CDR1 MGHRA, CDR2 YSYEKL. Here the CDR3 DNA reads TGCGCCAGCAGCCAATCCGGGACTAGCGGGAGGCTGCACAATGAGCAGTTCTTC. Its translation: CASSQSGTSGRLHNEQFF.

This clonotype appeared many times. CDR3 bases: TGTGCCAGCAGCTTAAAGGGGACAGGGGGCCCGGCTTTCTTT. Its translation: CASSLKGTGGPAFF. The chain uses TRBV7-3 and TRBJ1-1, with 12 bases aligning to TRBD1. This CDR3 has 14 amino acids. Germline CDR1 and CDR2: SGHTA and FQGTGA. With V trimmed by 1 base and J by 11 bases, 5 bases remained unmatched.

A few counts support this clonotype. The chain carries TRBV6-2 or TRBV6-3 and TRBJ1-1; D gene ambiguous. The CDR3 runs 10 residues. Trimming shortened V by 8 bases and J by 8 bases, and 9 bases separated the two germline ends. The germline CDR1 and CDR2 sequences are MNHEY and SVGEGT. The CDR3 sequence: CASGFAEAFF. CDR3 bases: TGTGCCAGCGGATTCGCCGAAGCTTTCTTT.

The V call is TRBV6-1, the J call TRBJ1-1; 8 bases match TRBD1. CDR1 and CDR2 (germline): MNHNS, SASEGT. V dropped 5 bases and J dropped 6; count of bases not matched to a gene: 8. The CDR3 is made up of 14 amino acids. The CDR3 loop is CASSTTGGRPEAFF. The CDR3 nucleotides are TGTGCCAGCAGTACTACAGGGGGTAGGCCTGAAGCTTTCTTT.

This clonotype appeared a few times. V is TRBV4-1 and J is TRBJ1-5; D may be TRBD1 (6 bases). The CDR3 length is 18 residues. From germline, CDR1 is MGHRA and CDR2 YSYEKL. Trimming cost V 0 bases and J 4 bases, with 19 bases left between them. The CDR3 is CASSQDRAAQGRNQPQHF. The CDR3 nucleotides read TGCGCCAGCAGCCAAGATCGAGCGGCCCAGGGGCGGAATCAGCCCCAGCATTTT.

The V and J genes are TRBV24-1 and TRBJ2-6; TRBD1 aligns across 7 bases. The CDR3 contains 16 residues. Trimming removed 3 bases from V and 2 bases from J; junction bases left unmatched: 3. Looked up from germline, CDR1 is KGHDR and CDR2 is SFDVKD. CDR3 sequence reads: CATSDPTGAGANVLTF. The CDR3 bases are TGTGCCACCAGTGATCCAACAGGGGCTGGGGCCAACGTCCTGACTTTC.

This clonotype was seen only a few times. V is TRBV7-3 and J is TRBJ2-1, with TRBD1 as a possible D gene (5 bases). Deletions cut 0 bases from V and 0 bases from J, with 6 bases between. Germline lookup yields CDR1 SGHTA and CDR2 FQGTGA. CDR3 length: 15 residues. The CDR3 DNA is TGTGCCAGCAGCTTAACGGGGCCCTCCTACAATGAGCAGTTCTTC. Residues: CASSLTGPSYNEQFF.

This clonotype was observed a handful of times. J is TRBJ2-1 and V is TRBV12-3 or TRBV12-4, with 7 nucleotides matching TRBD2. Unmatched junction bases numbered 10, after V lost 5 bases and J lost 9 bases. There are 14 residues in the CDR3. The CDR3 nucleotides are TGTGCCAGCAGTGTGGGACTACCCTTAGGTGAGCAGTTCTTC. As protein: CASSVGLPLGEQFF.